The 12 T cell receptor beta chains below were found in one sample sequenced in a study of CD8+CD57+ T cells in acquired aplastic anemia. TCR beta VDJ combinations and CDR3 sequences were profiled from genomic DNA. TCRdb re-called the reads with MiXCR, one entry per CDR3 protein. The table includes a few hundred thousand distinct CDR3 sequences, 60% to 65% detected once. Sequences were obtained from sorted CD4+, CD8+, or CD8+CD57+ T cells (not recorded which) from PBMCs. All receptors derive from a human donor in good health.

The table lists this clonotype with many counts. The rearrangement uses TRBV12-3 or TRBV12-4 and TRBJ2-1; 7 positions agree with TRBD2. This CDR3 is 16 amino acids long. Trimming removed 6 bases from V and 12 bases from J; junction bases left unmatched: 20. The CDR3 bases are TGTGCCAGCAGACCCCCCGGGCTAGCGGACACCGGGGGGCAGTTCTTC. This translates into CASRPPGLADTGGQFF.

The chain combines TRBV7-2 with TRBJ2-2, with a possible D match to TRBD2 (6 bases). The ends were cut back, 5 bases at V and 4 bases at J, with 17 bases in the middle. The CDR3 runs 16 residues. CDR1 and CDR2 from the germline V gene are SGHTA and FQGNSA. As DNA, the CDR3 is TGTGCCAGCAGCGCCCCGACTAGACGGGTCACCGGGGAGCTGTTTTTT. Encoded protein: CASSAPTRRVTGELFF.

This clonotype occurred once. The CDR3: CATSRPIGGAAYNEQFF. The CDR3 DNA reads TGTGCCACCAGCAGACCCATCGGGGGGGCCGCCTACAATGAGCAGTTCTTC. This chain links TRBV15 with TRBJ2-1, with 8 positions matching TRBD2. Unmatched junction bases numbered 8, after V lost 2 bases and J lost 2 bases. CDR3 length: 17 amino acids. Looked up from germline, CDR1 is LNHNV and CDR2 is YYDKDF (reference sequence). The full variable domain, with the rest looked up from reference TRBV15 and TRBJ2-1, is DAMVIQNPRYQVTQFGKPVTLSCSQTLNHNVMYWYQQKSSQAPKLLFHYYDKDFNNEADTPDNFQSRRPNTSFCFLDIRSPGLGDTAMYLCATSRPIGGAAYNEQFFGPGTRLTVL.

Written as DNA, the CDR3 is TGCGCCAGCACGGAGGGCTACTATAATTCACCCCTCCACTTT. Its protein product is CASTEGYYNSPLHF. This chain uses TRBV5-1 with TRBJ1-6; no reliable D call. Trimming took 6 bases from V and 3 from J, leaving 10 bases between them. The CDR3 loop spans 14 amino acids. Germline V lookup: CDR1 SGHRS, CDR2 YFSETQ. The full variable domain, completed using reference TRBV5-1 and TRBJ1-6, is KAGVTQTPRYLIKTRGQQVTLSCSPISGHRSVSWYQQTPGQGLQFLFEYFSETQRNKGNFPGRFSGRQFSNSRSEMNVSTLELGDSALYLCASTEGYYNSPLHFGNGTRLTVT.

The genes are TRBV29-1 and TRBJ1-2, with a possible D match to TRBD1 (5 bases). Germline lookup yields CDR1 SQVTM and CDR2 ANQGSEA. The CDR3 runs 13 residues. V lost 6 bases and J 2 bases, leaving 13 bases between the germline ends. CDR3 nucleotide sequence: TGCAGCGTGCAAGGTGGGGCCAACTATGGCTACACCTTC. Amino acids: CSVQGGANYGYTF.

Here the CDR3 reads CASGRFDNEKLFF. CDR3 DNA sequence: TGTGCCAGCGGGCGGTTTGATAATGAAAAACTGTTTTTT. The V gene is TRBV2, the J gene TRBJ1-4; D call uncertain. CDR1 and CDR2 from the germline V gene are SNHLY and FYNNEI. Trimming shortened V by 8 bases and J by 4 bases, and 11 bases separated the two germline ends. The CDR3 has 13 amino acids.

This clonotype was seen a handful of times. This rearrangement joins TRBV11-2 to TRBJ2-2; no reliable D call. Per the germline V gene, CDR1 is SGHAT and CDR2 is FQNNGV. Trimming took off 4 bases at V and 2 bases at J, with 11 bases between the two ends. There are 15 residues in the CDR3. CDR3 DNA sequence: TGTGCCAGCAGCTCGTTTGACGGAAACACCGGGGAGCTGTTTTTT. The encoded protein is CASSSFDGNTGELFF.

CDR3 nucleotide sequence: TGTGCCAGCAGCGTAGATGGGGGAAGCTCCTACGAGCAGTACTTC. It translates to CASSVDGGSSYEQYF. The chain carries TRBV9 and TRBJ2-7, with D possibly called TRBD1 or TRBD2 (5 bases each). The CDR3 contains 15 residues. The V gene lost 0 bases and the J gene lost 0 bases, with 10 bases spanning the gap. Germline values: CDR1 SGDLS, CDR2 YYNGEE.

There are many counts of this clonotype. The chain recombines TRBV5-1 with TRBJ2-1; 7 positions agree with TRBD2. The trim removed 0 bases at V and 9 bases at J, leaving 15 bases unmatched. This CDR3 is built from 17 residues. The germline CDR1 and CDR2 sequences are SGHRS and YFSETQ. In DNA form, the CDR3 reads TGCGCCAGCAGCTTGGGGCCCGAAGCGGGAAGAGTTGGTGAGCAGTTCTTC. Residues: CASSLGPEAGRVGEQFF. The full variable domain, rest sourced from reference TRBV5-1 and TRBJ2-1, is KAGVTQTPRYLIKTRGQQVTLSCSPISGHRSVSWYQQTPGQGLQFLFEYFSETQRNKGNFPGRFSGRQFSNSRSEMNVSTLELGDSALYLCASSLGPEAGRVGEQFFGPGTRLTVL.

This chain connects TRBV20-1 to TRBJ1-1; no firm D call. Per the germline V gene, CDR1 is DFQATT and CDR2 is SNEGSKA (reference sequence). V was clipped by 1 base and J by 5 bases, with 11 bases between them. This CDR3 contains 13 residues. CDR3: CSARGEGETEAFF. CDR3 coding DNA: TGCAGTGCTAGAGGCGAGGGAGAAACTGAAGCTTTCTTT.

This clonotype was detected many times. The chain links TRBV6-4 to TRBJ1-6; 7 positions match TRBD1. V trimming: 3 bases; J trimming: 7 bases; junction bases outside the gene matches: 6. The CDR3 is 15 amino acids. Germline-derived CDR1 and CDR2 are MRHNA and SNTAGT. CDR3 bases: TGTGCCAGCAGTGAAGTGGAACAGGGGAATTCACCCCTCCACTTT. This gives the protein CASSEVEQGNSPLHF.

In this sample, this clonotype turned up a few times. This chain connects TRBV24-1 to TRBJ2-5; TRBD1 agrees at 9 bases. The ends lost 0 bases at V and 4 bases at J; junction bases unmatched: 5. The V gene's germline CDR1 is KGHDR and CDR2 SFDVKD. The CDR3 runs to 16 residues. The DNA for the CDR3 is TGTGCCACCAGTGATTTGCTTGACAGGGGGAGAGAGACCCAGTACTTC. Encoded protein: CATSDLLDRGRETQYF.